The rows below give T cell receptor beta chains drawn from one sample of a study of T cells in Graves' hyperthyroidism and ophthalmopathy. TCRdb fed the multiplex PCR reads into MiXCR, producing one record per CDR3 protein. In the table there are about 150,000 distinct CDR3 sequences, around 21% of which are singletons. The specimen was blood. The receptor source for this set is a woman aged 50 to 65 with Graves' hyperthyroidism that later progressed to Graves' ophthalmopathy. The CDR3 runs from the conserved cysteine through the conserved F or W. The D gene is left open where the match is weak. Rows may omit the clone size; those that give it use once, few, many or a size class.

TRBD1 | TRBJ2-1 | few | TRBV7-3 | 18 | TGTGCCAGCAGCTTACGGGTAATCGGACAGGGGCACTACAATGAGCAGTTCTTC | CASSLRVIGQGHYNEQFF
. | TRBJ2-5 | many | TRBV20-1 | 14 | TGCAGTGCTAGCCCGGGAAGCGGTAAAGAGACCCAGTACTTC | CSASPGSGKETQYF
. | TRBJ1-5 | many | TRBV28 | 15 | TGTGCCAGCGATTACCCTGGGGGGAGAGGTCAGCCCCAGCATTTT | CASDYPGGRGQPQHF
. | TRBJ1-2 | once | TRBV2 | 16 | TGTGCCAGCAGTGAAGACCCGGCCCCAGCTAACTATGGCTACACCTTC | CASSEDPAPANYGYTF
TRBD2 | TRBJ2-1 | many | TRBV12-3/TRBV12-4 | 15 | TGTGCCAGCAGACTTTCTAGCGGGAGAACAAATGAGCAGTTCTTC | CASRLSSGRTNEQFF
TRBD2 | TRBJ2-1 | many | TRBV14 | 16 | TGTGCCAGCAGCCATCGTAGCGGGAGAGGCTACAATGAGCAGTTCTTC | CASSHRSGRGYNEQFF
. | TRBJ2-3 | many | TRBV6-1 | 15 | TGTGCCAGCAGTTCAGGCAGAACTAGCACAGATACGCAGTATTTT | CASSSGRTSTDTQYF
TRBD2 | TRBJ2-7 | few | TRBV19 | 14 | TGTGCCAGTAGGACTAGCGGGAACTCCTACGAGCAGTACTTC | CASRTSGNSYEQYF
. | TRBJ1-4 | many | TRBV2 | 14 | TGTGCCAGCGGGGGCCTCCGAGCAAAGGAAAAACTGTTTTTT | CASGGLRAKEKLFF
. | TRBJ1-4 | many | TRBV14 | 16 | TGTGCCAGCAGCCAAGCCAAGGGGCCAACAGAGGAAAAACTGTTTTTT | CASSQAKGPTEEKLFF
TRBD1 | TRBJ2-1 | many | TRBV3-1 | 14 | TGTGCCAGCAGCCCCGGGACAGGGGCGAATGAGCAGTTCTTC | CASSPGTGANEQFF
. | TRBJ2-7 | . | TRBV29-1 | 14 | TGCAGCGTCCACCCCGGGACAGGAGCGGGGGAGCAGTACTTC | CSVHPGTGAGEQYF
. | TRBJ1-5 | many | TRBV5-1 | 16 | TGCGCCAGCAGCTTGGATGGCAGGGGAAGAAATCAGCCCCAGCATTTT | CASSLDGRGRNQPQHF
. | TRBJ2-7 | few | TRBV7-9 | 15 | TGTGCCAGCAGCTTAGATGGTGGGCCTAGCGACGAGCAGTACTTC | CASSLDGGPSDEQYF
TRBD1 | TRBJ2-3 | . | TRBV5-1 | 16 | TGCGCCAGCAGCTTCGGACAGGGGAAATTCACAGATACGCAGTATTTT | CASSFGQGKFTDTQYF
TRBD2 | TRBJ2-1 | . | TRBV28 | 16 | TGTGCCAGCAGTTTACCAGCGGGAGGGCCATTGGATGAGCAGTTCTTC | CASSLPAGGPLDEQFF
. | TRBJ1-5 | many | TRBV30 | 13 | TGTGCCTGGGATCGGGGTAGCAATCAGCCCCAGCATTTT | CAWDRGSNQPQHF
TRBD1 | TRBJ1-2 | many | TRBV18 | 15 | TGTGCCAGCTCACCACCGAGCACAGGGGGTAATGGCTACACCTTC | CASSPPSTGGNGYTF
. | TRBJ2-7 | many | TRBV7-8 | 15 | TGTGCCAGCAGCTTCGACCGTTCTGGGGTCGACGAGCAGTACTTC | CASSFDRSGVDEQYF
TRBD2 | TRBJ2-1 | many | TRBV20-1 | 15 | TGCAGTGCTAGAAACGCGGGAGGGCCATACAATGAGCAGTTCTTC | CSARNAGGPYNEQFF
TRBD2 | TRBJ2-3 | few | TRBV28 | 15 | TGTGCAATAATTAGCGGGGCCTCTAGCACAGATACGCAGTATTTT | CAIISGASSTDTQYF
. | TRBJ1-6 | many | TRBV27 | 14 | TGTGCCAGCAGTTTTGGGGGATATAATTCACCCCTCCACTTT | CASSFGGYNSPLHF
. | TRBJ1-1 | . | TRBV29-1 | 10 | TGCAGCGTTGTTAGCTATGAAGCTTTCTTT | CSVVSYEAFF
. | TRBJ2-1 | many | TRBV12-3/TRBV12-4 | 12 | TGTGCCAGCACTAAGAGTGGGAATGAGCAGTTCTTC | CASTKSGNEQFF
. | TRBJ1-2 | . | TRBV14 | 13 | TGTGCCAGCAGCCAAGGCATCTACTATGGCTACACCTTC | CASSQGIYYGYTF
. | TRBJ1-2 | . | TRBV6-1 | 14 | TGTGCCAGCAGTGGGGGACGGGCCTTCTATGGCTACACCTTC | CASSGGRAFYGYTF
. | TRBJ2-7 | many | TRBV29-1 | 11 | TGCAGCGTTGGTTCTACCGGAGAGCAGTACTTC | CSVGSTGEQYF
TRBD2 | TRBJ2-3 | . | TRBV2 | 17 | TGTGCCAGCAGTGAACCGCGGGAGGGCCTCTATCCAGATACGCAGTATTTT | CASSEPREGLYPDTQYF
TRBD2 | TRBJ2-1 | many | TRBV6-1 | 13 | TGTGCCAGTGGACTAGCGGGCTACAATGAGCAGTTCTTC | CASGLAGYNEQFF
TRBD2 | TRBJ2-1 | many | TRBV28 | 14 | TGTGCCAGCACCGGGGGGAGCTCCTACAATGAGCAGTTCTTC | CASTGGSSYNEQFF
. | TRBJ2-5 | many | TRBV7-8 | 16 | TGTGCCAGCAGCCGGGCGGGACAGTGGTACCAAGAGACCCAGTACTTC | CASSRAGQWYQETQYF
. | TRBJ1-5 | many | TRBV2 | 14 | TGTGCCAGCAGTGCCTACGGGTTTACTCAGCCCCAGCATTTT | CASSAYGFTQPQHF
. | TRBJ1-5 | many | TRBV27 | 13 | TGTGCCAGCAGTTACCAGGGTGGTCAGCCCCAGCATTTT | CASSYQGGQPQHF